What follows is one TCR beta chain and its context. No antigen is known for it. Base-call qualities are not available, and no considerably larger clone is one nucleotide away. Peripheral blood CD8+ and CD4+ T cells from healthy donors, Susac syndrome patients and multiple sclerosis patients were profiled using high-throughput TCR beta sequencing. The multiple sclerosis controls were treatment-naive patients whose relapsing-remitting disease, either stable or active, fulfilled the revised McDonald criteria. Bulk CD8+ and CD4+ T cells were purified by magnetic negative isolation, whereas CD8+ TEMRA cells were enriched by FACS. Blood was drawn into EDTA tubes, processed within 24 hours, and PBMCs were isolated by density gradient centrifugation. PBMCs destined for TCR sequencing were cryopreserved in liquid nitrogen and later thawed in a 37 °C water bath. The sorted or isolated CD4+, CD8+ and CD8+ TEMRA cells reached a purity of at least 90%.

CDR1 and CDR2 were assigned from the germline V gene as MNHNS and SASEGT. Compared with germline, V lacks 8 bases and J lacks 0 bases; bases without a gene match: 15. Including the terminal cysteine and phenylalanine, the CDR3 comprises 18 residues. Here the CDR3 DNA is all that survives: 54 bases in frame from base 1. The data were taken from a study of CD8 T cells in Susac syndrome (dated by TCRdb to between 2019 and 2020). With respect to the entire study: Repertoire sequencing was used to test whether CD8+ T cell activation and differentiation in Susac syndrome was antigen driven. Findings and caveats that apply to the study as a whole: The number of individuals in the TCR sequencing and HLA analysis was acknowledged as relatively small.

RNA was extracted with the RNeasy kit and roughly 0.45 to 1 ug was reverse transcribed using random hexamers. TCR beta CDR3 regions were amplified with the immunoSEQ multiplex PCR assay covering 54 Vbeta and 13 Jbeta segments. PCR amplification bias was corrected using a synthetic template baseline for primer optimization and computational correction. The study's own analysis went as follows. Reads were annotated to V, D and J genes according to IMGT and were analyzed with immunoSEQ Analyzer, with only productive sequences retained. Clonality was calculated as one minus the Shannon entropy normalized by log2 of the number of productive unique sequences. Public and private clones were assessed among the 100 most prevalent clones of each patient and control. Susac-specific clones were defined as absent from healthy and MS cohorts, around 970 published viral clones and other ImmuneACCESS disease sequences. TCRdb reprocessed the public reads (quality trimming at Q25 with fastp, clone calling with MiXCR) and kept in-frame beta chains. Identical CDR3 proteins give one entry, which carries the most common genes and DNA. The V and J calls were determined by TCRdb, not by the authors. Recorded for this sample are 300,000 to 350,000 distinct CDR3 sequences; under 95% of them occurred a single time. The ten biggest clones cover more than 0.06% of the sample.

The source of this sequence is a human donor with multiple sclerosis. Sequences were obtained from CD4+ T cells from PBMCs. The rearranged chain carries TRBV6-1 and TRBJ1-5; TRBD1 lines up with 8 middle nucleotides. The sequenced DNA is TGTGCCAGCGGGGGGGGACAGGAGAGCATGTATAGCAATCAGCCCCAGCATTTT. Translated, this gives CASGGGQESMYSNQPQHF.